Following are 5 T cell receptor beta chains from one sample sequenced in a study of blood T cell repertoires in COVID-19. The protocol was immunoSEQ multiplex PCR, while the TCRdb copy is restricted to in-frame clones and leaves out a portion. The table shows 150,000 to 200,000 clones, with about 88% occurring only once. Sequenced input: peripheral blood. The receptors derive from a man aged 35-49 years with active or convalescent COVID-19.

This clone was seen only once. The CDR3 reads CASSPVIESSYNEQFF. The CDR3 coding sequence is TGTGCCAGCAGCCCCGTAATAGAGAGCTCCTACAATGAGCAGTTCTTC. V gene TRBV7-9 combines with J gene TRBJ2-1; D is uncertain. Deletions cut 5 bases from V and 0 bases from J, with 14 bases between. The CDR3 contains 16 residues. CDR1 SEHNR and CDR2 FQNEAQ come from the germline V gene (reference sequence). The full variable domain, completed using reference TRBV7-9 and TRBJ2-1, is DTGVSQNPRHKITKRGQNVTFRCDPISEHNRLYWYRQTLGQGPEFLTYFQNEAQLEKSRLLSDRFSAERPKGSFSTLEIQRTEQGDSAMYLCASSPVIESSYNEQFFGPGTRLTVL.

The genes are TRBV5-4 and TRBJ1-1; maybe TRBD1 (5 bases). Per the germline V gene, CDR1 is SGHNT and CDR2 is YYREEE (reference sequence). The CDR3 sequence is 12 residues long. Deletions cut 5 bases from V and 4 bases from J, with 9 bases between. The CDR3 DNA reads TGTGCCAGCAGAGGGGTGACCACTGAAGCTTTCTTT. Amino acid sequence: CASRGVTTEAFF.

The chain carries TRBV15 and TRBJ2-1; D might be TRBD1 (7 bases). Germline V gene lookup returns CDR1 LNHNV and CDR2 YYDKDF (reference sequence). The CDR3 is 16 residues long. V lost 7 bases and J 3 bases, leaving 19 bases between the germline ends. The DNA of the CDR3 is TGTGCCACCAAGGCAGGGGGGACCATTAACTACAATGAGCAGTTCTTC. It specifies CATKAGGTINYNEQFF.

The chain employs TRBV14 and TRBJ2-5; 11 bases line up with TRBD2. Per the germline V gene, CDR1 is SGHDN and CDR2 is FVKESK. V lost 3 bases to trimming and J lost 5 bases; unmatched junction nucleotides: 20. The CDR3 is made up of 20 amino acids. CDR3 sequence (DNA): TGTGCCAGCAGCCAGTCTTACGCCGGGACTAGCGGTAAAGCGGGTGAGACCCAGTACTTC. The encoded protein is CASSQSYAGTSGKAGETQYF. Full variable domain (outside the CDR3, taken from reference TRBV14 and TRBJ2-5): EAGVTQFPSHSVIEKGQTVTLRCDPISGHDNLYWYRRVMGKEIKFLLHFVKESKQDESGMPNNRFLAERTGGTYSTLKVQPAELEDSGVYFCASSQSYAGTSGKAGETQYFGPGTRLLVL.

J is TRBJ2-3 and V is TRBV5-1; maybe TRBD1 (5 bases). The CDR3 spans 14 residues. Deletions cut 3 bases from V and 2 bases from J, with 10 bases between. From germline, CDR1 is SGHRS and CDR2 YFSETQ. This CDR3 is CASSSGQDTDTQYF. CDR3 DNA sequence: TGCGCCAGCAGCTCCGGACAAGACACAGATACGCAGTATTTT.